This T cell receptor (beta chain) was recorded in a study of T cells in tuberculosis. Study as a whole: IGRA-negative adolescents, IGRA-positive adolescents with latent tuberculosis and adults with active tuberculosis formed this South African cohort. Overall study findings and caveats: Active tuberculosis patients had shorter CDR3-alpha; the beta difference was nonsignificant.

A word on this clone: The antigen is unknown.

Profiling relied on immunoSEQ multiplex PCR, and the TCRdb table lists in-frame clones only, not all of them. The sample lists about 30,000 clones; roughly 94% were seen once. Trimming took 0 bases from V and 6 from J; bases not matched to a gene: 5. This CDR3 contains 14 residues. The germline V gene encodes CDR1 SGHNT and CDR2 YYREEE (reference sequence). V usage is TRBV5-4 and J usage is TRBJ2-7; 8 bases agree with TRBD2. Sequencing was carried out using PBMCs. The receptor was derived from a donor aged 5 to 30 with latent tuberculosis or without tuberculosis infection. CDR3 sequence (DNA): TGTGCCAGCAGCTTGGCGGGAGGGCCTTTCGAGCAGTACTTC. Translation gives CASSLAGGPFEQYF. Full variable domain (missing parts from reference TRBV5-4 and TRBJ2-7): ETGVTQSPTHLIKTRGQQVTLRCSSQSGHNTVSWYQQALGQGPQFIFQYYREEENGRGNFPPRFSGLQFPNYSSELNVNALELDDSALYLCASSLAGGPFEQYFGPGTRLTVT.